Listed below are T cell receptor beta chains from one sample, sequenced in a study of shared clonotypes between healthy human individuals. Repertoires were generated with immunoSEQ multiplex PCR, while TCRdb's copy carries only in-frame clones and drops some. The sample yields over a million clones, roughly 97% seen once. Sequenced material: naive CD4+ T cells sorted from blood. These receptors originate from a man aged 30 to 45 in good health. Each CDR3 is given with its conserved first and last residue. A D gene is named only where the DNA matches it firmly. Clone size is given for some rows only: seen once, a few or many times, or a class if the clone is expanded.

J gene	clone size	V gene	D gene	CDR3 protein	CDR3 DNA
TRBJ2-1	.	TRBV20-1	TRBD2	CSAELANEQFF	TGCAGTGCTGAACTAGCGAATGAGCAGTTCTTC
TRBJ1-4	.	TRBV7-6	TRBD1	CASSLFRQGAEKLFF	TGTGCCAGCAGCTTATTCCGACAGGGTGCTGAAAAACTGTTTTTT
TRBJ1-4	once	TRBV7-9	.	CASSQINEKLFF	TGTGCCAGCTCTCAAATTAATGAAAAACTGTTTTTT
TRBJ2-7	.	TRBV18	.	CASSPAGADYEQYF	TGTGCCAGCTCACCCGCAGGGGCCGACTACGAGCAGTACTTC
TRBJ1-5	.	TRBV7-8	TRBD1	CASSQDRDDQPQHF	TGTGCCAGCAGCCAGGACAGGGACGATCAGCCCCAGCATTTT
TRBJ2-7	.	TRBV4-1	.	CASSQDRGTRSYEQYF	TGCGCCAGCAGCCAAGATCGCGGGACACGCTCCTACGAGCAGTACTTC
TRBJ2-1	.	TRBV7-2	.	CASSLAWDIKQFF	TGTGCCAGCAGCTTAGCGTGGGACATTAAGCAGTTCTTC
TRBJ2-5	.	TRBV5-1	TRBD1	CASSLGTGGLETQYF	TGCGCCAGCAGCCTGGGGACAGGGGGCTTAGAGACCCAGTACTTC
TRBJ2-5	once	TRBV15	TRBD2	CATSTGGVLSEETQYF	TGTGCCACCAGCACCGGGGGGGTTCTCTCGGAAGAGACCCAGTACTTC
TRBJ2-3	.	TRBV5-1	TRBD1	CASSLGQGVDTQYF	TGCGCCAGCAGCTTGGGGCAGGGGGTAGATACGCAGTATTTT
TRBJ1-1	.	TRBV2	TRBD1	CASRSGTGGWSTEAFF	TGTGCCAGCAGATCCGGGACAGGGGGATGGAGCACTGAAGCTTTCTTT
TRBJ2-3	.	TRBV18	.	CASSPGSAVTAADTQYF	TGTGCCAGCTCACCGGGGAGCGCAGTCACGGCGGCAGATACGCAGTATTTT
TRBJ1-1	.	TRBV5-6	.	CASSRPGMNTEAFF	TGTGCCAGCAGCCGCCCGGGGATGAACACTGAAGCTTTCTTT
TRBJ2-5	.	TRBV27	.	CASSLCQETQYF	TGTGCCAGCAGTTTGTGCCAAGAGACCCAGTACTTC
TRBJ2-2	.	TRBV9	.	CASSVDLRTGELFF	TGTGCCAGCAGCGTAGACCTGAGGACCGGGGAGCTGTTTTTT
TRBJ1-2	.	TRBV6-5	.	CASSSPNGGLGYTF	TGTGCCAGCAGTTCGCCGAACGGCGGACTTGGCTACACCTTC
TRBJ2-7	.	TRBV4-3	.	CASSQERGYEQYF	TGCGCCAGCAGCCAAGAGCGAGGGTACGAGCAGTACTTC
TRBJ2-2	.	TRBV5-8	TRBD2	CATLGLADYTGELFF	TGTGCCACCCTAGGACTAGCGGACTACACCGGGGAGCTGTTTTTT
TRBJ1-2	.	TRBV5-5	.	CASSLSPALYGYTF	TGTGCCAGCAGCTTGTCTCCGGCCCTCTATGGCTACACCTTC
TRBJ1-5	.	TRBV18	.	CASSGSLDSSRQPQHF	TGTGCCAGCTCAGGGTCCCTCGATTCTAGCCGTCAGCCCCAGCATTTT
TRBJ2-1	.	TRBV27	TRBD2	CASSLFPSGLSYNEQFF	TGTGCCAGCAGTTTATTTCCTAGCGGACTCTCCTACAATGAGCAGTTCTTC
TRBJ2-7	.	TRBV27	.	CASSSPTRTSTYEQYF	TGTGCCAGCAGTTCCCCGACCCGGACAAGTACCTACGAGCAGTACTTC
TRBJ1-3	.	TRBV6-1	TRBD1	CASSASGQFSGNTIYF	TGTGCCAGCAGTGCATCGGGACAGTTCTCTGGAAACACCATATATTTT
TRBJ2-7	.	TRBV9	.	CASSSHSVSYEQYF	TGTGCCAGCAGTAGTCATTCTGTATCCTACGAGCAGTACTTC
TRBJ1-2	.	TRBV11-2	TRBD1	CASSLDPRDRESGYTF	TGTGCCAGCAGCTTAGATCCCCGGGACAGGGAATCTGGCTACACCTTC
TRBJ2-1	.	TRBV19	.	CASTMGVAGSYNEQFF	TGTGCCAGTACAATGGGGGTGGCAGGCTCCTACAATGAGCAGTTCTTC
TRBJ2-3	once	TRBV28	TRBD2	CASSRPGLAERGDTQYF	TGTGCCAGCAGTCGGCCGGGACTAGCGGAACGGGGAGATACGCAGTATTTT
TRBJ1-3	.	TRBV14	.	CASSQDRYPTGNTIYF	TGTGCCAGCAGCCAAGATAGGTACCCCACAGGAAACACCATATATTTT
TRBJ2-4	.	TRBV5-1	.	CASSLGFGAKNIQYF	TGCGCCAGCAGCTTGGGGTTTGGAGCCAAAAACATTCAGTACTTC
TRBJ2-3	.	TRBV29-1	.	CSVGDVRADTQYF	TGCAGCGTTGGGGACGTCAGAGCAGATACGCAGTATTTT
TRBJ2-1	.	TRBV25-1	TRBD2	CASSDPRLTSGRSNEQFF	TGTGCCAGCAGTGATCCTCGCCTGACTAGCGGGAGGTCCAATGAGCAGTTCTTC
TRBJ2-7	.	TRBV5-1	.	CASSLLGHRTYEQYF	TGCGCCAGCAGCTTATTAGGACACCGCACCTACGAGCAGTACTTC
TRBJ2-7	.	TRBV7-7	.	CASRLSSGFGEQYF	TGTGCCAGCAGACTCTCGTCGGGGTTCGGCGAGCAGTACTTC
TRBJ2-7	once	TRBV5-6	TRBD1	CASSFRQGRYEQYF	TGTGCCAGCAGCTTTAGACAGGGAAGATACGAGCAGTACTTC
TRBJ2-5	.	TRBV5-1	TRBD2	CASSLAKRTSGQETQYF	TGCGCCAGCAGCTTGGCGAAACGGACTAGCGGTCAAGAGACCCAGTACTTC
TRBJ2-1	.	TRBV18	.	CASSPYTGRYNEQFF	TGTGCCAGCTCACCATACACAGGGCGGTACAATGAGCAGTTCTTC
TRBJ2-5	.	TRBV29-1	.	CSVEFQGETQYF	TGCAGCGTTGAATTTCAGGGGGAGACCCAGTACTTC
TRBJ1-2	.	TRBV5-6	.	CASSLMAGYGYTF	TGTGCCAGCAGCTTGATGGCAGGGTATGGCTACACCTTC
TRBJ2-5	once	TRBV5-5	TRBD2	CASRQTSGQETQYF	TGTGCCAGCAGGCAGACTAGCGGCCAAGAGACCCAGTACTTC
TRBJ2-3	.	TRBV18	TRBD1	CASSPWTGGAGTDTQYF	TGTGCCAGCTCCCCCTGGACAGGGGGCGCTGGAACAGATACGCAGTATTTT
TRBJ1-1	.	TRBV28	.	CASSLWLGGGGNTEAFF	TGTGCCAGCAGTTTATGGTTGGGCGGGGGAGGAAACACTGAAGCTTTCTTT
TRBJ2-3	.	TRBV10-3	.	CAISELIVDTQYF	TGTGCCATCAGTGAGCTCATAGTAGATACGCAGTATTTT
TRBJ2-1	.	TRBV4-3	.	CASSQEGLHEQFF	TGCGCCAGCAGCCAAGAAGGCCTCCATGAGCAGTTCTTC
TRBJ2-5	.	TRBV9	.	CASSVTMGGLGETQYF	TGTGCCAGCAGCGTAACAATGGGCGGGCTCGGAGAGACCCAGTACTTC
TRBJ2-1	.	TRBV11-3	TRBD2	CASSRGGEQFF	TGTGCCAGCAGCCGCGGGGGAGAGCAGTTCTTC
TRBJ2-5	.	TRBV14	.	CASSQEVYIETQYF	TGTGCCAGCAGCCAAGAGGTGTATATTGAGACCCAGTACTTC
TRBJ2-5	.	TRBV7-8	TRBD2	CASSSGLAGGGETQYF	TGTGCCAGCAGCTCGGGACTAGCGGGAGGGGGAGAGACCCAGTACTTC
TRBJ2-1	.	TRBV6-1	TRBD2	CASNQLAGTYNEQFF	TGTGCCAGCAACCAACTAGCGGGTACCTACAATGAGCAGTTCTTC
TRBJ2-2	.	TRBV23-1	TRBD2	CASSRGLAGPGELFF	TGCGCCAGCAGTCGGGGACTAGCGGGGCCCGGGGAGCTGTTTTTT
TRBJ2-3	.	TRBV19	.	CASRRGGTDTQYF	TGTGCCAGTAGACGAGGAGGCACAGATACGCAGTATTTT
TRBJ2-6	.	TRBV30	.	CAWRLEQAFSGANVLTF	TGTGCCTGGAGATTGGAGCAGGCGTTTTCTGGGGCCAACGTCCTGACTTTC
TRBJ2-3	.	TRBV18	.	CASSPKSKGTDTQYF	TGTGCCAGCTCACCAAAAAGCAAGGGAACAGATACGCAGTATTTT